These 22 T cell receptor beta chains came from one sample sequenced in a study of blood T cell repertoires in COVID-19. Measured with immunoSEQ multiplex PCR; TCRdb has only the in-frame clones, and not every one. Of about 74,000 clones in the sample, 91% were seen once. Sequencing was carried out using peripheral blood. These TCRs come from a woman between 55 and 75 years old with active COVID-19.

The J gene is TRBJ2-1, the V gene TRBV28; perhaps TRBD2 as D (7 bases). Germline V CDR1 and CDR2: MDHEN, SYDVKM. The CDR3 is made up of 14 amino acids. Trimming removed 7 bases at V and 4 bases at J, with 14 bases between. CDR3 coding DNA: TGTGCCAGCATAAGGGGGGGGCCTTACAATGAGCAGTTCTTC. This gives the protein CASIRGGPYNEQFF.

The chain has TRBV6-5 and TRBJ1-1, with 8 bases aligning to TRBD1. The V gene end was trimmed by 6 bases and the J gene end by 0 bases; junction bases not matched to a gene: 0. From germline, CDR1 is MNHEY and CDR2 SVGAGI. The CDR3 length is 13 residues. CDR3 loop: CASSRGLNTEAFF. For the CDR3, the DNA is TGTGCCAGCAGCAGGGGGCTGAACACTGAAGCTTTCTTT.

V usage is TRBV5-1 and J usage is TRBJ2-5; D perhaps matches TRBD1 (5 bases). Between the trimmed V and J ends, which lost 2 bases and 9 bases, there was a span of 17 bases. CDR3 length: 14 residues. CDR1 SGHRS and CDR2 YFSETQ come from the germline V gene. The CDR3 region has the DNA TGCGCCAGCAGCTTCCAGGGCGACATTGATGCCCAGTACTTC. Its translation: CASSFQGDIDAQYF.

The chain recombines TRBV5-1 with TRBJ1-6, with D perhaps TRBD1 (5 bases). This CDR3 is built from 16 residues. Per germline, CDR1 SGHRS and CDR2 YFSETQ. V lost 0 bases to trimming and J lost 7 bases, with 14 bases between them. The CDR3 loop reads CASSLAGGTSNSPLHF. For the CDR3, the DNA is TGCGCCAGCAGCTTGGCCGGGGGGACGTCGAATTCACCCCTCCACTTT.

The chain joins TRBV11-2 to TRBJ2-1; D is perhaps TRBD1 (6 bases). The germline V gene has CDR1 SGHAT and CDR2 FQNNGV. The CDR3 loop spans 12 amino acids. The V end was cut by 3 bases, the J end by 7 bases, with 7 bases between. The CDR3 region is CASSFRGNEQFF. The CDR3 nucleotides read TGTGCCAGCAGCTTCAGGGGTAATGAGCAGTTCTTC.

The chain employs TRBV11-2 and TRBJ2-7; TRBD1 matches at 8 bases. This CDR3 spans 14 amino acids. Germline CDR1 and CDR2: SGHAT and FQNNGV. V shed 6 bases, J shed 2 bases, and the junction held 6 bases outside the gene matches. The DNA of the CDR3 is TGTGCCAGCAGATTAAGGGACAGGACCTACGAGCAGTACTTC. Protein product: CASRLRDRTYEQYF.

The J gene is TRBJ2-2, the V gene TRBV5-1; the match to TRBD2 covers 10 bases. This CDR3 is built from 16 residues. Germline V CDR1 and CDR2: SGHRS, YFSETQ. The V segment lost 4 bases and the J segment 0 bases; nucleotides outside the gene matches: 3. CDR3 loop: CASSVTSGTNTGELFF. DNA for the CDR3: TGCGCCAGCAGCGTAACTAGCGGGACGAACACCGGGGAGCTGTTTTTT.

The gene calls are TRBV10-3 and TRBJ2-1, with TRBD2 identical over 11 bases. The germline V gene encodes CDR1 ENHRY and CDR2 SYGVKD. After removal of 4 bases from V and 4 bases from J, the junction contained 6 bases not matched to a gene. CDR3 size: 16 residues. The CDR3 loop is CAISVGIAGGYNEQFF. Here the CDR3 DNA reads TGTGCCATCAGTGTAGGGATAGCGGGAGGGTACAATGAGCAGTTCTTC.

The chain carries TRBV7-9 and TRBJ2-1; D is perhaps TRBD2 (5 bases). In germline, CDR1 is SEHNR, CDR2 FQNEAQ (reference sequence). V was pared by 4 bases and J by 9 bases, with 22 bases between. The CDR3 covers 16 residues. CDR3: CASSSLTGSSYGEQFF. In DNA, the CDR3 is TGTGCCAGCAGCTCCCTCACGGGGTCCAGTTATGGTGAGCAGTTCTTC.

The rearrangement uses TRBV13 and TRBJ2-1; D perhaps matches TRBD2 (6 bases). The V gene's germline CDR1 is PRHDT and CDR2 FYEKMQ (reference sequence). The V end was cut by 2 bases, the J end by 15 bases, with 14 bases between. The CDR3 runs to 12 residues. The CDR3 loop reads CASSLTPLAPFF. Here the CDR3 DNA reads TGTGCCAGCAGCTTAACCCCACTAGCCCCGTTCTTC.

The CDR3 DNA reads as TGTGCCAGCAGCCAAGGATGGGACATTGCTTTGGATGGCTACACCTTC. Residues: CASSQGWDIALDGYTF. The chain combines TRBV3-1 (or the pseudogene TRBV3-2) with TRBJ1-2; D is perhaps TRBD1 (6 bases). Trimming removed 1 base at V and 6 bases at J, with 18 bases between. The CDR3 is made up of 16 amino acids. Germline CDR1 LGHDT, CDR2 YNNKEL (reference sequence).

The chain uses TRBV6-4 and TRBJ2-7, with a tentative D call TRBD2 (6 bases). CDR3 size: 13 residues. Germline V lookup: CDR1 MRHNA, CDR2 SNTAGT. V was pared by 0 bases and J by 8 bases, with 11 bases between. The CDR3 nucleotides are TGTGCCAGCAGTGACTCGCCTAGCGCCCAGCAGTACTTC. This gives the protein CASSDSPSAQQYF.

The CDR3 region is CASSIAARGAGELFF. DNA for the CDR3: TGTGCCAGTAGTATAGCGGCTCGGGGTGCCGGGGAGCTGTTTTTT. V gene TRBV19 combines with J gene TRBJ2-2; TRBD2 is a possible D gene (5 bases). V lost 1 base and J 6 bases, leaving 12 bases between the germline ends. Per the germline V gene, CDR1 is LNHDA and CDR2 is SQIVND (reference sequence). The CDR3 length is 15 residues.

The genes are TRBV5-4 and TRBJ2-1, with 8 bases aligning to TRBD2. Unmatched junction bases numbered 4, after V lost 3 bases and J lost 2 bases. Germline V gene lookup returns CDR1 SGHNT and CDR2 YYREEE (reference sequence). The CDR3 covers 15 residues. Here the CDR3 DNA reads TGTGCCAGCAGCTCACCGGGACTAGCCTACAATGAGCAGTTCTTC. Translated: CASSSPGLAYNEQFF. The variable domain in full, with the rest retrieved from reference TRBV5-4 and TRBJ2-1, is ETGVTQSPTHLIKTRGQQVTLRCSSQSGHNTVSWYQQALGQGPQFIFQYYREEENGRGNFPPRFSGLQFPNYSSELNVNALELDDSALYLCASSSPGLAYNEQFFGPGTRLTVL.

This clone was recorded a few times. Here the CDR3 DNA reads TGTGCCAGCAGTCAGGACAGGGGGCTTTATTTT. This encodes CASSQDRGLYF. The rearrangement joins TRBV12-3 or TRBV12-4 to TRBJ2-3; 11 bases match TRBD1. V lost 5 bases to trimming and J lost 15 bases; unmatched junction nucleotides: 4. The CDR3 consists of 11 residues.

The chain combines TRBV10-3 with TRBJ2-7; weak D call: TRBD1 (7 bases). Germline-derived CDR1 and CDR2 are ENHRY and SYGVKD. CDR3 length equals 15 residues. The CDR3 region is CSHQGGLGTEYEQYF. CDR3 DNA sequence: TGTAGCCATCAGGGAGGTCTTGGGACAGAGTACGAGCAGTACTTC.

The J gene is TRBJ1-2, the V gene TRBV2; the D gene is possibly TRBD1 (5 bases). Looked up from germline, CDR1 is SNHLY and CDR2 is FYNNEI. The CDR3 is 13 residues long. Deletions cut 6 bases from V and 4 bases from J, with 12 bases between. This CDR3 reads CASRLDRSYGYTF. CDR3 nucleotides: TGTGCCAGCAGGCTTGACAGAAGCTATGGCTACACCTTC.

This clone was seen only once. This chain links TRBV6-6 with TRBJ2-7; 8 bases are a match to TRBD2. The germline V gene has CDR1 MNHNY and CDR2 SVGAGI (reference sequence). V shed 6 bases and J 1 base; nucleotides not matched to a gene: 5. The CDR3 has 14 amino acids. The CDR3 loop is CASRPGTRSYEQYF. For the CDR3, the DNA is TGTGCCAGCAGGCCTGGGACTAGATCCTACGAGCAGTACTTC.

V is TRBV5-1 and J is TRBJ2-7, with D perhaps TRBD1 (6 bases). The germline V and J ends were trimmed by 0 bases and 3 bases, with 13 bases remaining between them. The CDR3 runs to 15 residues. CDR1 SGHRS and CDR2 YFSETQ come from the germline V gene. The CDR3 loop is CASSLGRGMSYEQYF. In DNA form, the CDR3 reads TGCGCCAGCAGCTTGGGCAGGGGAATGAGCTACGAGCAGTACTTC. Full variable domain (outside the CDR3, taken from reference TRBV5-1 and TRBJ2-7): KAGVTQTPRYLIKTRGQQVTLSCSPISGHRSVSWYQQTPGQGLQFLFEYFSETQRNKGNFPGRFSGRQFSNSRSEMNVSTLELGDSALYLCASSLGRGMSYEQYFGPGTRLTVT.

V usage is TRBV11-2 and J usage is TRBJ2-5; D ambiguous. The V gene lost 0 bases and the J gene lost 2 bases, with 19 bases spanning the gap. Per the germline V gene, CDR1 is SGHAT and CDR2 is FQNNGV. This CDR3 is 18 amino acids long. The CDR3, as DNA: TGTGCCAGCAGCTTAGAGGTTGGAAGGAAGATGAGGCAAGAGACCCAGTACTTC. Residues: CASSLEVGRKMRQETQYF. Full variable domain (missing parts from reference TRBV11-2 and TRBJ2-5): EAGVAQSPRYKIIEKRQSVAFWCNPISGHATLYWYQQILGQGPKLLIQFQNNGVVDDSQLPKDRFSAERLKGVDSTLKIQPAKLEDSAVYLCASSLEVGRKMRQETQYFGPGTRLLVL.

The chain combines TRBV4-1 with TRBJ1-1; D gene ambiguous. V shed 1 base and J shed 4 bases, with 10 bases lying between them. The germline V gene encodes CDR1 MGHRA and CDR2 YSYEKL. The CDR3 contains 14 residues. The CDR3 DNA is TGCGCCAGCAGCCAAGCCCGACTATCCACTGAAGCTTTCTTT. Encoded protein: CASSQARLSTEAFF.

The gene calls are TRBV5-1 and TRBJ2-1; 7 positions agree with TRBD2. Germline loops: CDR1 SGHRS, CDR2 YFSETQ. The CDR3 runs to 13 residues. V shed 5 bases and J 7 bases; nucleotides not matched to a gene: 6. In DNA, the CDR3 is TGCGCCAGCAGGGGCGGGAGTATGAATGAGCAGTTCTTC. Residues: CASRGGSMNEQFF.